The T cell receptor beta chain under discussion was sequenced for a study of control samples from healthy donors and cancer patients. V dropped 0 bases and J dropped 7 bases, with 11 bases sitting between them. In germline, CDR1 is SGHKS, CDR2 YYEKEE (reference sequence). The CDR3 covers 14 residues. TCRdb keeps only in-frame clones here, not all; method: immunoSEQ multiplex PCR. The table records 200,000 or so clones, over 80% of them present only once. This TCR was sampled from a man aged 25 to 40 in good health. Sequenced: blood. This sequence joins TRBV5-5 and TRBJ1-5, with TRBD1 as a possible D gene (5 bases). The CDR3, as DNA: TGTGCCAGCAGCTTGGTTCCCAGGGACCAGCCCCAGCATTTT. It encodes CASSLVPRDQPQHF.